This TCR beta chain was sequenced in a study of cytomegalovirus exposure and HLA in healthy donors. Points from the study as a whole: Analyses of presence/absence relied on an assumption of roughly uniform sequencing depth across donors. Productive rates of about 90% or about 30% were seen for most TCR beta V segments in an earlier analysis. Immune exposure information comprised only CMV serostatus.

The sample holds a few counts of this clone. Its antigen is unidentified. Per the germline V gene, CDR1 is MGHRA and CDR2 is YSYEKL. V was clipped by 1 base and J by 1 base, with 16 bases between them. This CDR3 contains 17 residues. It was with 60 Vbeta and 13 Jbeta primers that the PCR ran. Method: immunoSEQ multiplex PCR; TCRdb's copy keeps in-frame clones and lacks some. The data hold approximately 54,000 clones, with approximately 86% observed a single time. The sequence derives from a woman aged 18-29 years in good health and CMV-seronegative. Sample: PBMCs. The rearrangement links TRBV4-1 to TRBJ1-1; TRBD1 is a possible D gene (6 bases). The CDR3: CASSQVELGAANTEAFF. CDR3 DNA sequence: TGCGCCAGCAGCCAAGTCGAACTGGGGGCTGCGAACACTGAAGCTTTCTTT.